Below are 16 T cell receptor beta chains sequenced from a single sample in a study of monozygotic twins with cystic fibrosis. Repertoires were generated with immunoSEQ multiplex PCR, while TCRdb's copy carries only in-frame clones and drops some. This sample has some 35,000 clones, with 80% to 95% found just once. The sequencing sample was made of blood. Receptors were obtained from a boy aged 2 to 10 with cystic fibrosis.

This chain connects TRBV6-1 to TRBJ1-1; the D is unclear. The CDR3 has 13 amino acids. From germline, CDR1 is MNHNS and CDR2 SASEGT. Trimming removed 2 bases from V and 8 bases from J, with 12 bases in between. CDR3 DNA: TGTGCCAGCAGTGAAATTAATGACTCAGAAGCTTTCTTT. This codes for CASSEINDSEAFF.

This clone was seen just once. The rearrangement uses TRBV5-5 and TRBJ1-2; no clear D. V gave up 5 bases and J gave up 8 bases, with 16 bases separating them. The CDR3 has 13 amino acids. Germline values: CDR1 SGHKS, CDR2 YYEKEE (reference sequence). As DNA, the CDR3 is TGTGCCAGCAGTGTCCCCCCAAAAGGCGGCTACACCTTC. This sequence encodes CASSVPPKGGYTF.

The chain is built from TRBV5-1 and TRBJ1-1; possibly TRBD1 for D (5 bases). This CDR3 comprises 16 residues. V was pared by 6 bases and J by 1 base, with 19 bases between. The germline V gene encodes CDR1 SGHRS and CDR2 YFSETQ. The chain's CDR3 is CASTPGGGRGNTEAFF. The CDR3 DNA follows: TGCGCCAGCACCCCTGGGGGTGGCCGTGGGAACACTGAAGCTTTCTTT.

The chain carries TRBV5-1 and TRBJ2-5, with a weak D call TRBD1 (6 bases). This CDR3 is 15 amino acids long. Trimming stripped 4 bases from V and 2 bases from J, with 15 bases between. CDR1 is SGHRS and CDR2 is YFSETQ in the germline V gene. The CDR3 region has the DNA TGCGCCAGCAGCGTGACAGGTTTCGGACAAGAGACCCAGTACTTC. Its protein is CASSVTGFGQETQYF.

V and J are TRBV29-1 and TRBJ2-6, with 7 nucleotides matching TRBD2. The CDR3 has 15 residues. V gave up 4 bases and J gave up 0 bases; unmatched junction bases: 3. Germline CDR1 is SQVTM and CDR2 is ANQGSEA. DNA of the CDR3: TGCAGCGTTGTGGGGAGGGACTCTGGGGCCAACGTCCTGACTTTC. Its translation: CSVVGRDSGANVLTF.

The DNA of the CDR3 is TGTGCCAGCTCACCCCCAGGGAGGAACACTGAAGCTTTCTTT. Translated: CASSPPGRNTEAFF. J is TRBJ1-1 and V is TRBV18; the D gene is possibly TRBD1 (5 bases). The ends were cut back, 3 bases at V and 1 base at J, with 9 bases in the middle. CDR1 KGHSH and CDR2 LQKENI come from the germline V gene. The CDR3 has 14 amino acids.

The chain has TRBV19 and TRBJ2-1; 10 bases map to TRBD1. CDR3 size: 15 residues. Trimming removed 1 base from V and 4 bases from J; junction bases left unmatched: 1. The germline CDR1 and CDR2 sequences are LNHDA and SQIVND (reference sequence). DNA for the CDR3: TGTGCCAGTAGTATAGGGGACAGGGGATACAATGAGCAGTTCTTC. Its protein is CASSIGDRGYNEQFF.

This chain joins TRBV19 and TRBJ1-3; unclear D gene. CDR1 and CDR2 from the germline V gene are LNHDA and SQIVND (reference sequence). With 2 bases removed from V and 0 bases from J, the gap between germline ends came to 8 bases. The CDR3 is made up of 15 amino acids. In DNA, the CDR3 is TGTGCCAGTAGTATAAATGGCAACTCTGGAAACACCATATATTTT. As protein: CASSINGNSGNTIYF.

This chain uses TRBV27 with TRBJ2-7, with 9 bases aligning to TRBD2. Germline loops: CDR1 MNHEY, CDR2 SMNVEV (reference sequence). The V and J ends lost 6 bases and 2 bases, in that order; junction bases with no gene match: 8. The CDR3 extends over 15 amino acids. Here the CDR3 DNA reads TGTGCCAGCAGCGCCGGTAGCGGGGGCGCCTACGAGCAGTACTTC. Translating gives CASSAGSGGAYEQYF.

The chain joins TRBV4-3 to TRBJ2-3; D is uncertain. The CDR3 extends over 14 amino acids. V was clipped by 0 bases and J by 4 bases, with 8 bases between them. Germline-derived CDR1 and CDR2 are LGHNA and YSLEER. The CDR3 is CASSQDKWSDTQYF. In nucleotides, the CDR3 is TGCGCCAGCAGCCAAGATAAGTGGTCAGATACGCAGTATTTT.

This chain uses TRBV11-3 with TRBJ2-3, with 8 nucleotides matching TRBD2. This CDR3 is 16 amino acids long. Germline trimming cut 3 bases from V and 2 bases from J; bases unmatched to any gene: 7. CDR1 and CDR2 (germline): SGHNT, YENEEA. The CDR3 spells CASSFGPGLVTDTQYF. The CDR3 DNA reads as TGTGCCAGCAGCTTCGGCCCGGGACTAGTCACAGATACGCAGTATTTT.

CDR3 coding DNA: TGTGCCAGCAGCTTAGGACAGGGAGAGACCCAGTACTTC. Protein: CASSLGQGETQYF. The chain uses TRBV11-3 and TRBJ2-5, with TRBD1 matching over 7 bases. CDR3 length: 13 residues. The germline CDR1 and CDR2 sequences are SGHNT and YENEEA. V lost 1 base, J lost 4 bases, and 0 bases stayed unmatched.

The CDR3 loop is CASSVGSRGYGYTF. The CDR3 DNA reads as TGTGCCAGCAGCGTAGGTTCCCGGGGCTATGGCTACACCTTC. The gene calls are TRBV9 and TRBJ1-2; D remains unclear. Germline lookup yields CDR1 SGDLS and CDR2 YYNGEE. The CDR3 is made up of 14 amino acids. V dropped 0 bases and J dropped 4 bases, with 10 bases sitting between them.

This chain uses TRBV19 with TRBJ1-2; D gene uncertain. The germline V gene encodes CDR1 LNHDA and CDR2 SQIVND (reference sequence). CDR3 length: 14 residues. Trimming removed 3 bases from V and 7 bases from J, with 15 bases in between. The CDR3 protein is CASSMAPLEVGYTF. CDR3 in DNA: TGTGCCAGTAGTATGGCCCCGTTGGAGGTTGGCTACACCTTC.

This chain links TRBV5-1 with TRBJ2-7; D not resolved. Deletions cut 6 bases from V and 1 base from J, with 20 bases between. This CDR3 is 16 amino acids long. Germline loops: CDR1 SGHRS, CDR2 YFSETQ. The chain's CDR3 is CASNGREAEVSYEQYF. The CDR3 bases are TGCGCCAGCAATGGAAGGGAAGCAGAAGTTTCCTACGAGCAGTACTTC.

The V call is TRBV18, the J call TRBJ1-3, with D perhaps matching TRBD1 (5 bases). This CDR3 has 14 residues. V dropped 2 bases and J dropped 4 bases, with 9 bases sitting between them. Germline values: CDR1 KGHSH, CDR2 LQKENI. CDR3 region: CASSPGGDGNTIYF. The CDR3 DNA reads as TGTGCCAGCTCACCAGGGGGGGACGGAAACACCATATATTTT.